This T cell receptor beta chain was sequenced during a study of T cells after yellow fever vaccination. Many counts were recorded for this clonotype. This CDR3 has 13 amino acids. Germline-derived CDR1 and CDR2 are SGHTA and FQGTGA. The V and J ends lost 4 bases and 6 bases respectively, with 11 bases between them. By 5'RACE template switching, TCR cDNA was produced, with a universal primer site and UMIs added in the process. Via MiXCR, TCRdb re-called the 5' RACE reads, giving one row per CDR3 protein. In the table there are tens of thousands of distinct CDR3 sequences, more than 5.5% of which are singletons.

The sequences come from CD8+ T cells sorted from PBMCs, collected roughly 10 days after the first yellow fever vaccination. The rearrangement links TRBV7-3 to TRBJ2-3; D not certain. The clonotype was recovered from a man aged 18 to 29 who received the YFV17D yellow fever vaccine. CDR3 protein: CASSSGSMDTQYF. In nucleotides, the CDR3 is TGTGCCAGCAGCTCGGGTAGTATGGATACGCAGTATTTT.